Below are 29 T cell receptor beta chains sequenced from a single sample in a study of OX40 agonist ivuxolimab in advanced cancers. Sequenced by immunoSEQ multiplex PCR; TCRdb stores in-frame clones only, minus some. This table has tens of thousands of clones, 91% appearing once. The specimen comprised CD4+ or CD8+ T cells sorted from blood, sampled in a trial of the OX40 agonist ivuxolimab. The source of these receptors is an adult with an advanced solid tumor such as melanoma, head and neck, liver or kidney cancer.

The table lists this clone with a count of one. The chain carries TRBV5-4 and TRBJ2-1, with D unresolved. Germline V gene sequence: CDR1 SGHNT, CDR2 YYREEE (reference sequence). Trimming pared 4 bases from V and 8 bases from J, leaving 16 bases between. The CDR3 has 14 residues. CDR3 protein: CASSPITTVDEQFF. Here the CDR3 DNA reads TGTGCCAGCAGCCCAATAACTACTGTGGATGAGCAGTTCTTC.

The V gene is TRBV6-1, the J gene TRBJ2-1, with D perhaps TRBD2 (5 bases). The V gene lost 4 bases and the J gene lost 9 bases, with 10 bases spanning the gap. Germline V gene sequence: CDR1 MNHNS, CDR2 SASEGT. This CDR3 is built from 12 residues. The DNA for the CDR3 is TGTGCCAGCAGTGGTGGGAGCCTTGAGCAGTTCTTC. Encoded protein: CASSGGSLEQFF.

This clone occurred once. The CDR3 spells CASSLLGTHNEQFF. CDR3 in DNA: TGTGCCAGCAGCCTCCTCGGGACCCACAATGAGCAGTTCTTC. The chain combines TRBV4-2 with TRBJ2-1, with D perhaps given as TRBD1 or TRBD2 (5 bases each). V was shortened by 4 bases and J by 5 bases, with 12 bases between the two germline ends. The CDR3 contains 14 residues. Germline V gives CDR1 LGHNA, CDR2 YNFKEQ.

J is TRBJ1-4 and V is TRBV28; tentative D call: TRBD1 (5 bases). The CDR3 loop spans 17 amino acids. Between the trimmed V and J ends, which lost 4 bases and 9 bases, there was a span of 24 bases. CDR1 MDHEN and CDR2 SYDVKM come from the germline V gene. The CDR3 is CASSSQGSGPHFKKLFF. The CDR3 DNA sequence: TGTGCCAGCAGTTCCCAGGGCAGCGGCCCCCATTTTAAAAAACTGTTTTTT. The complete variable domain, with remaining parts taken from reference TRBV28 and TRBJ1-4, reads DVKVTQSSRYLVKRTGEKVFLECVQDMDHENMFWYRQDPGLGLRLIYFSYDVKMKEKGDIPEGYSVSREKKERFSLILESASTNQTSMYLCASSSQGSGPHFKKLFFGSGTQLSVL.

This chain uses TRBV2 with TRBJ2-1; D may be TRBD1 (5 bases). The CDR3 spans 16 residues. The V end lost 3 bases, the J end lost 0 bases, and 12 bases lay between the germline ends. The germline CDR1 and CDR2 sequences are SNHLY and FYNNEI. The CDR3 region is CASSDPDKSSYNEQFF. The CDR3 DNA sequence: TGTGCCAGCAGTGACCCGGACAAGAGCTCCTACAATGAGCAGTTCTTC.

The chain links TRBV9 to TRBJ1-6; D not certain. The V gene's germline CDR1 is SGDLS and CDR2 YYNGEE. The CDR3 loop spans 13 amino acids. V lost 6 bases and J 12 bases, leaving 16 bases between the germline ends. CDR3 DNA sequence: TGTGCCAGCAATAGGGTTGGAAGTGAACCCCTCCACTTT. The encoded protein is CASNRVGSEPLHF.

This sequence joins TRBV14 and TRBJ2-1; no clear D. With 1 base removed from V and 10 bases from J, the gap between germline ends came to 14 bases. The V gene's germline CDR1 is SGHDN and CDR2 FVKESK. The CDR3 totals 14 residues. The CDR3 region has the DNA TGTGCCAGCAGCCAAGGGACGGAACGAAGGGAGCAGTTCTTC. This encodes CASSQGTERREQFF.

This sequence joins TRBV2 and TRBJ1-1; perhaps TRBD1 as D (6 bases). The length of the CDR3 is 18 residues. Trimming stripped 1 base from V and 5 bases from J, with 23 bases between. The germline gives CDR1 SNHLY, CDR2 FYNNEI. The CDR3 DNA follows: TGTGCCAGCAGTGAAGTTTTATGGGGGCGGAAGTCAGCAACTGAAGCTTTCTTT. This sequence encodes CASSEVLWGRKSATEAFF. The full variable domain, in which reference TRBV2 and TRBJ1-1 provide the parts outside the CDR3, is EPEVTQTPSHQVTQMGQEVILRCVPISNHLYFYWYRQILGQKVEFLVSFYNNEISEKSEIFDDQFSVERPDGSNFTLKIRSTKLEDSAMYFCASSEVLWGRKSATEAFFGQGTRLTVV.

The CDR3 loop reads CASSEEGQDLYGYTF. DNA of the CDR3: TGTGCCAGCAGTGAAGAGGGACAGGATCTTTATGGCTACACCTTC. This chain links TRBV2 with TRBJ1-2, with TRBD1 matching 8 bases. Germline trimming cut 1 base from V and 5 bases from J; bases unmatched to any gene: 6. The CDR3 runs 15 residues. The germline V gene encodes CDR1 SNHLY and CDR2 FYNNEI.

The chain links TRBV10-3 to TRBJ2-1; 7 positions agree with TRBD1. There are 15 residues in the CDR3. V lost 10 bases and J lost 2; bases outside the gene matches: 11. The germline CDR1 and CDR2 sequences are ENHRY and SYGVKD. The CDR3 sequence is CATRTGSPPYNEQFF. DNA for the CDR3: TGTGCCACCAGGACAGGCTCTCCACCCTACAATGAGCAGTTCTTC.

This chain uses TRBV9 with TRBJ1-6, with 7 bases that match TRBD1. J was trimmed by 10 bases and V by 0 bases; bases with no gene match: 7. The CDR3 is 15 residues long. Germline lookup yields CDR1 SGDLS and CDR2 YYNGEE. CDR3 region: CASSVVGRGGSPLHF. The CDR3 region has the DNA TGTGCCAGCAGCGTAGTTGGCAGGGGGGGGTCACCCCTCCACTTT.

J is TRBJ2-2 and V is TRBV19, with 7 bases lining up with TRBD1. Germline CDR1 reads LNHDA; CDR2 reads SQIVND (reference sequence). The CDR3 is 14 amino acids. V lost 4 bases, J lost 6 bases, and 5 bases stayed unmatched. The CDR3 nucleotides read TGTGCCAGTAGTACCAGGACAGGCCCCGGGGAGCTGTTTTTT. It codes for CASSTRTGPGELFF.

The chain couples TRBV5-4 to TRBJ1-5, with D perhaps matching TRBD1 (5 bases). Per germline, CDR1 SGHNT and CDR2 YYREEE (reference sequence). This CDR3 has 15 amino acids. Trimming took off 4 bases at V and 1 base at J, with 12 bases between the two ends. The CDR3 sequence is CASSPGTGSNQPQHF. The CDR3 DNA sequence: TGTGCCAGCAGCCCAGGGACGGGGAGCAATCAGCCCCAGCATTTT. The variable domain in full, with the rest retrieved from reference TRBV5-4 and TRBJ1-5, is ETGVTQSPTHLIKTRGQQVTLRCSSQSGHNTVSWYQQALGQGPQFIFQYYREEENGRGNFPPRFSGLQFPNYSSELNVNALELDDSALYLCASSPGTGSNQPQHFGDGTRLSIL.

In nucleotides, the CDR3 is TGTGCCAGCAGTTTAAGTCCCCGGGGCACTGAAGCTTTCTTT. This encodes CASSLSPRGTEAFF. J is TRBJ1-1 and V is TRBV28; unclear D gene. Germline CDR1 is MDHEN and CDR2 is SYDVKM. CDR3 size: 14 residues. V was pared by 2 bases and J by 4 bases, with 11 bases between. The variable domain in full, with the rest retrieved from reference TRBV28 and TRBJ1-1, is DVKVTQSSRYLVKRTGEKVFLECVQDMDHENMFWYRQDPGLGLRLIYFSYDVKMKEKGDIPEGYSVSREKKERFSLILESASTNQTSMYLCASSLSPRGTEAFFGQGTRLTVV.

The genes are TRBV7-9 and TRBJ2-7, with unresolved D. Germline CDR1 reads SEHNR; CDR2 reads FQNEAQ (reference sequence). V was pared by 6 bases and J by 5 bases, with 14 bases between. The CDR3 consists of 13 residues. The CDR3 loop is CASRSHQNNEQYF. The CDR3 region has the DNA TGTGCCAGCAGGTCTCATCAGAACAACGAGCAGTACTTC.

This chain links TRBV4-1 with TRBJ2-2; maybe TRBD1 (6 bases). Deletions cut 2 bases from V and 1 base from J, with 17 bases between. The V gene's germline CDR1 is MGHRA and CDR2 YSYEKL. This CDR3 comprises 18 residues. CDR3 region: CASSQSTGTPMNTGELFF. In DNA form, the CDR3 reads TGCGCCAGCAGCCAATCTACCGGGACACCTATGAACACCGGGGAGCTGTTTTTT.

This clone is labeled medium-sized. The J gene is TRBJ2-7, the V gene TRBV29-1, with D possibly being TRBD2 (6 bases). The CDR3 has 13 amino acids. The germline gives CDR1 SQVTM, CDR2 ANQGSEA. V lost 7 bases and J 0 bases, leaving 13 bases between the germline ends. The CDR3 bases are TGCAGCGCCTTCGTCGGGAGCTCCTACGAGCAGTACTTC. Its translation is CSAFVGSSYEQYF.

This rearrangement joins TRBV5-4 to TRBJ2-7; 16 bases fit TRBD2. Germline values: CDR1 SGHNT, CDR2 YYREEE (reference sequence). The trim removed 2 bases at V and 4 bases at J, leaving 3 bases unmatched. The CDR3 consists of 16 residues. CDR3 sequence (DNA): TGTGCCAGCAGCTTCGGGACTAGCGGGGGGGTGTACGAGCAGTACGTC. This codes for CASSFGTSGGVYEQYV.

V is TRBV6-1 and J is TRBJ2-2; 9 nucleotides line up with TRBD1. Germline-derived CDR1 and CDR2 are MNHNS and SASEGT. CDR3 size: 14 residues. The trim removed 6 bases at V and 4 bases at J, leaving 3 bases unmatched. The DNA of the CDR3 is TGTGCCAGCAGGGGGGACAGGGTCACCGGGGAGCTGTTTTTT. Translated, it gives CASRGDRVTGELFF.

V and J are TRBV28 and TRBJ2-1; perhaps TRBD2 as D (5 bases). This CDR3 comprises 14 residues. The germline V gene encodes CDR1 MDHEN and CDR2 SYDVKM. The germline V and J ends were trimmed by 3 bases and 4 bases, with 10 bases remaining between them. CDR3 in amino acids: CASSFVRGYNEQFF. The DNA of the CDR3 is TGTGCCAGCAGTTTCGTCCGGGGTTACAATGAGCAGTTCTTC.

The J gene is TRBJ1-4, the V gene TRBV6-6, with D maybe TRBD1 (6 bases). CDR3 length: 15 residues. Germline loops: CDR1 MNHNY, CDR2 SVGAGI (reference sequence). Trimming took off 4 bases at V and 5 bases at J, with 14 bases between the two ends. The CDR3 DNA follows: TGTGCCAGCAGTTCCACCGGGACAAGCAATGAAAAACTGTTTTTT. This encodes CASSSTGTSNEKLFF.

The rearrangement uses TRBV27 and TRBJ1-6; D possibly corresponds to TRBD1 (5 bases). There are 15 residues in the CDR3. Germline CDR1 is MNHEY and CDR2 is SMNVEV (reference sequence). Trimming took 5 bases from V and 8 from J, leaving 16 bases between them. This CDR3 is CASSTYGGSHSPLHF. The CDR3 DNA follows: TGTGCCAGCAGTACGTACGGGGGTTCGCATTCACCCCTCCACTTT.

This clone appeared a few times. This sequence joins TRBV7-9 and TRBJ2-1; 7 bases are shared with TRBD2. The V gene's germline CDR1 is SEHNR and CDR2 FQNEAQ (reference sequence). The V gene end was trimmed by 3 bases and the J gene end by 0 bases; junction bases not matched to a gene: 5. This CDR3 is built from 16 residues. The CDR3 sequence: CASSFPSGHSYNEQFF. CDR3 coding DNA: TGTGCCAGCAGCTTTCCTAGCGGCCACTCCTACAATGAGCAGTTCTTC.

The chain is built from TRBV10-3 and TRBJ1-2, with TRBD1 identical over 9 bases. This CDR3 comprises 15 residues. In germline, CDR1 is ENHRY, CDR2 SYGVKD. V was pared by 0 bases and J by 8 bases, with 7 bases of the junction left unmatched. The CDR3 coding sequence is TGTGCCATCAGTGAGTCAGCACAGGGGGCGCGGGGCTACACCTTC. Translating it yields CAISESAQGARGYTF.

This chain links TRBV28 with TRBJ1-2; tentatively, D is TRBD1 (5 bases). Trimming cost V 7 bases and J 3 bases, with 15 bases left between them. The germline CDR1 and CDR2 sequences are MDHEN and SYDVKM. This CDR3 is built from 14 residues. In DNA form, the CDR3 reads TGTGCCAGCACCCTAATACAGGAGGACTATGGCTACACCTTC. Protein product: CASTLIQEDYGYTF.

The chain uses TRBV5-4 and TRBJ1-6, with D unclear. The CDR3 totals 12 residues. V shed 5 bases and J shed 8 bases, with 8 bases lying between them. Germline V lookup: CDR1 SGHNT, CDR2 YYREEE (reference sequence). This CDR3 reads CASSENDSPLHF. CDR3 DNA sequence: TGTGCCAGCAGTGAGAATGATTCACCCCTCCACTTT. The full variable domain, completed using reference TRBV5-4 and TRBJ1-6, is ETGVTQSPTHLIKTRGQQVTLRCSSQSGHNTVSWYQQALGQGPQFIFQYYREEENGRGNFPPRFSGLQFPNYSSELNVNALELDDSALYLCASSENDSPLHFGNGTRLTVT.

V is TRBV5-6 and J is TRBJ2-1, with a tentative D call TRBD2 (6 bases). The CDR3 is 17 residues long. V lost 0 bases and J lost 5, with 18 bases in between. Germline V gene lookup returns CDR1 SGHDT and CDR2 YYEEEE. CDR3 residues: CASSLVASASVHNEQFF. The CDR3 nucleotides read TGTGCCAGCAGCTTGGTGGCTTCGGCTAGCGTACACAATGAGCAGTTCTTC.

The sample holds a few counts of this clone. The chain carries TRBV5-8 and TRBJ1-5; TRBD1 matches 10 bases. The J segment lost 6 bases and the V segment lost 0 bases, leaving 6 bases of the junction unmatched. The CDR3 extends over 16 amino acids. The V gene's germline CDR1 is SGHTS and CDR2 YDEGEE. The CDR3 nucleotides read TGTGCCAGCAGCTTGGGACGGGACAGGGGCGGTCAGCCCCAGCATTTT. Translated, it gives CASSLGRDRGGQPQHF.

This rearrangement joins TRBV2 to TRBJ2-7; 7 positions agree with TRBD1. Germline CDR1 is SNHLY and CDR2 is FYNNEI. The CDR3 consists of 14 residues. V lost 7 bases to trimming and J lost 1 base; unmatched junction nucleotides: 7. The CDR3 DNA reads as TGTGCCAGCAAAACAGGCAGGGGGTCCTACGAGCAGTACTTC. Amino acid sequence: CASKTGRGSYEQYF.